This T cell receptor beta chain was recovered during a study of CD8 T cells in ankylosing spondylitis. This clonotype was seen repeatedly, ten times or more. Each CDR3 protein is one row after TCRdb ran MiXCR on the 5' RACE reads. The data hold roughly 100,000 distinct CDR3 sequences, with roughly 8.3% observed a single time. Germline assignment: CDR1 MNHEY and CDR2 SVGAGI. This CDR3 is 17 amino acids long. J gave up 3 bases and V 0 bases, and 5 bases lay outside the gene matches. The sequenced sample was blood, either unsorted or a sorted T cell fraction (not recorded which). The gene calls are TRBV6-5 and TRBJ2-1; 10 bases map to TRBD2. The receptor's source is a male donor with ankylosing spondylitis or in good health (not recorded which). The CDR3 here is CASSYSSLAGDYNEQFF. The CDR3 DNA reads TGTGCCAGCAGTTACTCGTCGCTAGCGGGGGACTACAATGAGCAGTTCTTC.